This TCR beta chain was sequenced in a study of cytomegalovirus exposure and HLA in healthy donors. There are 11 residues in the CDR3. Trimming took 2 bases from V and 2 from J, leaving 3 bases between them. CDR1 and CDR2 (germline): GTSNPN, SVGIG (reference sequence). PCR was performed using 60 Vbeta and 13 Jbeta primers. Repertoires were generated with immunoSEQ multiplex PCR, while TCRdb's copy carries only in-frame clones and drops some. The sample has fewer than 100,000 clones, around 73% seen once; the top ten hold about 3.5%. Sequenced: PBMCs. This TCR was recovered from a man aged 35-49 years in good health and CMV-seronegative. The genes are TRBV30 and TRBJ2-5; D is ambiguous. CDR3 DNA: TGTGCCTGGAGTCCGCAAGAGACCCAGTACTTC. Amino acids: CAWSPQETQYF.